Listed below are T cell receptor beta chains from one sample, sequenced in a study of cytomegalovirus exposure and HLA in healthy donors. Assay: immunoSEQ multiplex PCR; the TCRdb copy retains only in-frame clones and omits some. The table includes 150,000 to 200,000 clones, 96% detected once. What was sequenced was PBMCs. The receptors originated from a woman younger than 35 in good health and CMV-seronegative. CDR3s include the opening cysteine and the closing phenylalanine or tryptophan. D genes are given only for firm matches. Clone size is given for some rows only: seen once, a few or many times, or a class if the clone is expanded.

J gene | D gene | clone size | V gene | CDR3 protein | CDR3 DNA
TRBJ2-5 | NA | NA | TRBV7-2 | CASSFIGRVDSQETQYF | TGTGCCAGCAGCTTCATTGGTCGGGTGGACAGCCAAGAGACCCAGTACTTC
TRBJ2-3 | TRBD1 | NA | TRBV19 | CASSQTGEDTQYF | TGTGCCAGTAGTCAAACAGGGGAAGATACGCAGTATTTT
TRBJ2-1 | TRBD2 | NA | TRBV10-3 | CAISPGLAEQFF | TGTGCCATCAGCCCGGGACTAGCGGAGCAGTTCTTC
TRBJ2-5 | TRBD1 | NA | TRBV2 | CASSGDRSHQETQYF | TGTGCCAGCAGTGGGGACAGGAGCCACCAAGAGACCCAGTACTTC
TRBJ2-1 | TRBD2 | NA | TRBV7-2 | CASSSPPGGDEQFF | TGTGCCAGCAGCTCTCCGCCGGGGGGGGATGAGCAGTTCTTC
TRBJ1-2 | TRBD1 | NA | TRBV4-1 | CASSQGQGSYGYTF | TGCGCCAGCAGCCAGGGACAGGGGAGCTATGGCTACACCTTC
TRBJ1-5 | NA | once | TRBV7-8 | CASSLVTENQPQHF | TGTGCCAGCAGCTTAGTGACAGAGAATCAGCCCCAGCATTTT
TRBJ2-3 | TRBD2 | NA | TRBV4-2 | CASSIPAGGPADTQYF | TGTGCCAGCAGCATCCCAGCGGGGGGGCCGGCAGATACGCAGTATTTT
TRBJ2-7 | TRBD1 | NA | TRBV19 | CASSTRQGRYYEQYF | TGTGCCAGTAGTACCCGACAGGGGAGATACTACGAGCAGTACTTC
TRBJ1-2 | TRBD1 | once | TRBV4-2 | CASSQDMGTVYGYTF | TGTGCCAGCAGCCAAGATATGGGGACAGTCTATGGCTACACCTTC
TRBJ2-1 | TRBD1 | NA | TRBV29-1 | CSVTDPGQGVNNEQFF | TGCAGCGTTACTGACCCGGGACAGGGGGTGAACAATGAGCAGTTCTTC
TRBJ1-1 | NA | NA | TRBV6-1 | CASSEQTVKMNTEAFF | TGTGCCAGCAGCGAACAAACTGTGAAGATGAACACTGAAGCTTTCTTT
TRBJ1-1 | NA | NA | TRBV4-2 | CASSIGEANTEAFF | TGTGCCAGCAGCATAGGGGAGGCGAACACTGAAGCTTTCTTT
TRBJ2-2 | NA | NA | TRBV6-5 | CASSWGVSTGELFF | TGTGCCAGCAGTTGGGGGGTGAGCACCGGGGAGCTGTTTTTT
TRBJ2-3 | TRBD1 | once | TRBV29-1 | CSVATGQGTTDTQYF | TGCAGCGTTGCAACGGGACAGGGAACCACAGATACGCAGTATTTT
TRBJ1-1 | TRBD1 | NA | TRBV19 | CASKIIQGSTEAFF | TGTGCCAGCAAAATAATACAGGGGAGCACTGAAGCTTTCTTT
TRBJ2-7 | TRBD2 | NA | TRBV7-8 | CASSLVGGSYEQYF | TGTGCCAGCAGCTTAGTCGGGGGGTCCTACGAGCAGTACTTC
TRBJ2-1 | NA | NA | TRBV7-2 | CASSVRGEQFF | TGTGCCAGCAGCGTCCGCGGTGAGCAGTTCTTC
TRBJ2-2 | NA | NA | TRBV7-2 | CASSFTGSTGELFF | TGTGCCAGCAGCTTCACGGGGTCCACCGGGGAGCTGTTTTTT
TRBJ2-7 | TRBD2 | NA | TRBV10-3 | CATKLAGGLSSYEQYF | TGTGCCACCAAACTAGCGGGGGGCCTCTCGTCCTACGAGCAGTACTTC
TRBJ2-3 | NA | NA | TRBV6-4 | CASSDEGLSTDTQYF | TGTGCCAGCAGTGACGAGGGCCTAAGCACAGATACGCAGTATTTT
TRBJ1-3 | NA | NA | TRBV29-1 | CAGVRGNTIYF | TGCGCGGGGGTACGAGGAAACACCATATATTTT
TRBJ1-2 | TRBD1 | NA | TRBV20-1 | CSAQRGGGYTF | TGCAGTGCCCAGCGAGGGGGCGGCTACACCTTC
TRBJ2-3 | NA | NA | TRBV28 | CASSFSRGRSDTQYF | TGTGCCAGCAGTTTTTCTCGGGGTAGGTCAGATACGCAGTATTTT
TRBJ1-2 | TRBD1 | NA | TRBV6-4 | CAASDRGYGYTF | TGTGCCGCCTCGGACAGGGGCTATGGCTACACCTTC
TRBJ1-3 | TRBD1 | NA | TRBV5-6 | CASSRDRKNTIYF | TGTGCCAGCAGCCGGGACAGGAAAAACACCATATATTTT
TRBJ2-3 | NA | NA | TRBV29-1 | CSVAGITLAGDTQYF | TGCAGCGTTGCCGGGATTACCCTCGCTGGGGATACGCAGTATTTT
TRBJ2-2 | NA | NA | TRBV5-6 | CASSFTGNTGELFF | TGTGCCAGCAGCTTCACCGGGAACACCGGGGAGCTGTTTTTT
TRBJ1-1 | NA | NA | TRBV7-9 | CASRRSNTEAFF | TGTGCCAGCAGACGGTCGAACACTGAAGCTTTCTTT
TRBJ2-7 | TRBD1 | NA | TRBV7-2 | CASSLVGDSSHEQYF | TGTGCCAGCAGCTTAGTGGGGGACAGTTCGCACGAGCAGTACTTC
TRBJ1-3 | TRBD1 | once | TRBV29-1 | CSVAGTGSFGNTIYF | TGCAGCGTTGCAGGGACAGGGAGTTTCGGAAACACCATATATTTT
TRBJ2-7 | TRBD1 | NA | TRBV13 | CASSSFRTGATSYEQYF | TGTGCCAGCAGCTCCTTTAGGACAGGGGCGACATCCTACGAGCAGTACTTC
TRBJ1-6 | TRBD1 | NA | TRBV4-3 | CASSPGGQPDNSPLHF | TGCGCCAGCAGCCCCGGGGGACAGCCAGATAATTCACCCCTCCACTTT
TRBJ2-1 | NA | NA | TRBV14 | CASSQNRVLNEQFF | TGTGCCAGCAGCCAGAACAGGGTTTTGAATGAGCAGTTCTTC
TRBJ1-4 | TRBD1 | NA | TRBV6-5 | CASSRWTGTNEKLFF | TGTGCCAGCAGCCGGTGGACAGGAACTAATGAAAAACTGTTTTTT
TRBJ1-4 | NA | NA | TRBV19 | CASSGGGREKLFF | TGTGCCAGTAGTGGCGGGGGCCGAGAAAAACTGTTTTTT
TRBJ2-7 | NA | NA | TRBV7-9 | CASSLVWQGIDEQYF | TGTGCCAGCAGCTTAGTCTGGCAGGGAATAGACGAGCAGTACTTC
TRBJ1-5 | NA | NA | TRBV6-1 | CASSGQNSNQPQHF | TGTGCCAGCAGTGGACAGAATAGCAATCAGCCCCAGCATTTT
TRBJ1-3 | TRBD1 | NA | TRBV4-3 | CASSQGQGTGNTIYF | TGCGCCAGCAGCCAAGGACAGGGGACTGGAAACACCATATATTTT
TRBJ2-2 | NA | NA | TRBV30 | CAWRSDLVAGELFF | TGTGCCTGGAGATCAGACTTGGTTGCCGGGGAGCTGTTTTTT
TRBJ1-1 | NA | NA | TRBV14 | CASSPRSRGWNTEAFF | TGTGCCAGCAGCCCGAGGTCCCGAGGGTGGAACACTGAAGCTTTCTTT
TRBJ1-1 | NA | NA | TRBV10-3 | CAIRSEIGLIYTEAFF | TGTGCCATCAGAAGTGAGATAGGACTGATTTACACTGAAGCTTTCTTT
TRBJ2-1 | NA | NA | TRBV7-2 | CASSPGAGHNEQFF | TGTGCCAGCAGCCCTGGGGCGGGGCACAATGAGCAGTTCTTC
TRBJ2-3 | TRBD2 | NA | TRBV5-8 | CASSRSGGVTDTQYF | TGTGCCAGCAGCAGGAGCGGGGGGGTCACAGATACGCAGTATTTT
TRBJ1-5 | TRBD1 | NA | TRBV30 | CAWSKTGGNQPQHF | TGTGCCTGGAGTAAGACAGGGGGCAATCAGCCCCAGCATTTT
TRBJ2-5 | NA | once | TRBV19 | CASKGGPSVQYF | TGTGCCAGTAAGGGGGGGCCCTCGGTCCAGTACTTC
TRBJ2-2 | NA | NA | TRBV5-1 | CASSLLVGGNTGELFF | TGCGCCAGCAGCCTACTAGTGGGGGGGAACACCGGGGAGCTGTTTTTT
TRBJ2-7 | TRBD1 | NA | TRBV7-2 | CASSRQGPRNNEQYF | TGTGCCAGCAGCCGACAGGGGCCACGTAATAACGAGCAGTACTTC
TRBJ1-4 | NA | NA | TRBV6-1 | CASSPPEGVNEKLFF | TGTGCCAGCAGTCCTCCAGAGGGTGTTAATGAAAAACTGTTTTTT
TRBJ1-4 | NA | once | TRBV7-8 | CASSPPGKNEKLFF | TGTGCCAGCAGCCCCCCAGGGAAGAATGAAAAACTGTTTTTT
TRBJ1-4 | NA | NA | TRBV5-1 | CASSLAGVGAANEKLFF | TGCGCCAGCAGCCTGGCCGGCGTTGGGGCAGCTAATGAAAAACTGTTTTTT
TRBJ2-1 | TRBD2 | NA | TRBV7-2 | CASSLAGTIYNEQFF | TGTGCCAGCAGCTTAGCCGGGACTATATACAATGAGCAGTTCTTC
TRBJ1-1 | TRBD1 | NA | TRBV15 | CATSRERTGINTEAFF | TGTGCCACCAGCAGAGAGCGGACAGGGATTAACACTGAAGCTTTCTTT
TRBJ2-7 | TRBD1 | NA | TRBV2 | CASSVDRGNYEQYF | TGTGCCAGCAGTGTGGACAGGGGAAACTACGAGCAGTACTTC
TRBJ2-2 | NA | NA | TRBV19 | CASSSQGRDTGELFF | TGTGCCAGTAGTTCCCAGGGGAGAGACACCGGGGAGCTGTTTTTT
TRBJ2-7 | NA | NA | TRBV7-9 | CASSLGSGGLVPNSYEQYF | TGTGCCAGCAGCCTGGGTTCCGGGGGGCTGGTCCCCAACTCCTACGAGCAGTACTTC
TRBJ2-1 | TRBD2 | NA | TRBV7-2 | CASSLGTSGGIYNEQFF | TGTGCCAGCAGCTTAGGGACTAGCGGGGGGATTTACAATGAGCAGTTCTTC
TRBJ1-3 | NA | NA | TRBV5-1 | CASSQDISGNTIYF | TGCGCCAGCAGCCAGGACATTTCTGGAAACACCATATATTTT
TRBJ1-2 | NA | once | TRBV19 | CASSIEDSDGWYGYTF | TGTGCCAGTAGTATAGAAGACAGTGATGGATGGTATGGCTACACCTTC